This is a list of T cell receptor beta chains from one sample in a study of shared clonotypes between healthy human individuals. Sequenced by immunoSEQ multiplex PCR; TCRdb stores in-frame clones only, minus some. Here the sample spans a few million clones, approximately 96% being singletons. Sequenced sample: naive CD4+ T cells sorted from blood. Receptor source: a man aged 18 to 29 in good health. The CDR3 runs from the conserved cysteine through the conserved F or W. D genes are given only for firm matches. The size entry is marked missing in some rows and otherwise reads once, few, many or a size class.

J: TRBJ2-1
V: TRBV11-3
D: .
size: .
DNA: TGTGCCAGCAGCAAGAGGGGTGACAGCTCCTACAATGAGCAGTTCTTC
CDR3: CASSKRGDSSYNEQFF

J: TRBJ1-6
V: TRBV27
D: .
size: .
DNA: TGTGCCAGAGGGAAGGGAGCTGATGGTTCACCCCTCCACTTT
CDR3: CARGKGADGSPLHF

J: TRBJ1-4
V: TRBV6-5
D: .
size: .
DNA: TGTGCCAGCAGTCCCGGGACTCTTGAGGGGGAAAAACTGTTTTTT
CDR3: CASSPGTLEGEKLFF

J: TRBJ2-7
V: TRBV30
D: TRBD2
size: .
DNA: TGTGCCTGGAGTTTTTGGCTAGCGGACTACGAGCAGTACTTC
CDR3: CAWSFWLADYEQYF

J: TRBJ2-5
V: TRBV19
D: .
size: .
DNA: TGTGCCAGTTCAAAGGGGCTTTTGGAGACCCAGTACTTC
CDR3: CASSKGLLETQYF

J: TRBJ2-5
V: TRBV5-1
D: TRBD1
size: .
DNA: TGCGCCAGCAGTTTTCCCGGGACAGGGGAAGGGGGCCCGAGAGAGACCCAGTACTTC
CDR3: CASSFPGTGEGGPRETQYF

J: TRBJ1-4
V: TRBV30
D: .
size: .
DNA: TGTGCCTGGGGCCCTCGGGCTAATGAAAAACTGTTTTTT
CDR3: CAWGPRANEKLFF

J: TRBJ1-4
V: TRBV30
D: .
size: .
DNA: TGTGCCTGGAGTGCGGGTTTAAGTGAAAAACTGTTTTTT
CDR3: CAWSAGLSEKLFF

J: TRBJ2-3
V: TRBV9
D: .
size: .
DNA: TGTGCCAGTTCCGGCTTCTACGGTACGCAGTATTTT
CDR3: CASSGFYGTQYF

J: TRBJ1-1
V: TRBV5-1
D: TRBD1
size: .
DNA: TGCGCCAGCAGCCCCCGCGGGACAGGGGGCGGAGGGAACACTGAAGCTTTCTTT
CDR3: CASSPRGTGGGGNTEAFF

J: TRBJ2-1
V: TRBV7-9
D: TRBD2
size: .
DNA: TGTGCCAGCAGTGTTAGCGGGGGGGTCTACAATGAGCAGTTCTTC
CDR3: CASSVSGGVYNEQFF

J: TRBJ2-7
V: TRBV7-2
D: TRBD1
size: .
DNA: TGTGCCAGCAGACCACGACAGGGGGCCTACGAGCAGTACTTC
CDR3: CASRPRQGAYEQYF

J: TRBJ2-7
V: TRBV5-4
D: .
size: .
DNA: TGTGCCAGCAGCTTCGGGGGACCCTCCTACGAGCAGTACTTC
CDR3: CASSFGGPSYEQYF

J: TRBJ2-7
V: TRBV5-3
D: .
size: once
DNA: TGTGCCAGAAGCGTACATCTGGGGGGGCTCTGGGACTACGAGCAGTACTTC
CDR3: CARSVHLGGLWDYEQYF

J: TRBJ1-5
V: TRBV30
D: .
size: .
DNA: TGTGCCTGGAGTACCAGGGGTTATAGCAATCAGCCCCAGCATTTT
CDR3: CAWSTRGYSNQPQHF

J: TRBJ1-2
V: TRBV28
D: TRBD1
size: .
DNA: TGTGCCAGCACCACAAGGGGACAGCACTATGGCTACACCTTC
CDR3: CASTTRGQHYGYTF

J: TRBJ2-2
V: TRBV27
D: .
size: .
DNA: TGTGCCAGCAGTTTCGCCGGGGAGCTGTTTTTT
CDR3: CASSFAGELFF

J: TRBJ2-5
V: TRBV5-1
D: TRBD2
size: .
DNA: TGCGCCAGCAGCATTAGCGGGCTGAGCGAGACCCAGTACTTC
CDR3: CASSISGLSETQYF

J: TRBJ1-3
V: TRBV7-6
D: TRBD1
size: .
DNA: TGTGCCAGCAGCTTAGGTCCCGGGACAGGTGGAAACACCATATATTTT
CDR3: CASSLGPGTGGNTIYF

J: TRBJ2-5
V: TRBV5-5
D: TRBD1
size: .
DNA: TGTGCCAGCAGGCCGGGACAGGGAAGCGGTGAGACCCAGTACTTC
CDR3: CASRPGQGSGETQYF

J: TRBJ1-1
V: TRBV5-1
D: .
size: .
DNA: TGCGCCAGCAGCTGGGACTTCACTGAAGCTTTCTTT
CDR3: CASSWDFTEAFF

J: TRBJ1-5
V: TRBV5-6
D: .
size: .
DNA: TGTGCCAGCAGCTTGCGGAGCAATCAGCCCCAGCATTTT
CDR3: CASSLRSNQPQHF

J: TRBJ2-5
V: TRBV7-9
D: .
size: .
DNA: TGTGCCAGCAGCTACGGAATGGGGCAAGAGACCCAGTACTTC
CDR3: CASSYGMGQETQYF

J: TRBJ2-7
V: TRBV7-9
D: .
size: .
DNA: TGTGCCAGCAGCTTAGCCGTTGGCGAGCAGTACTTC
CDR3: CASSLAVGEQYF

J: TRBJ1-2
V: TRBV18
D: .
size: .
DNA: TGTGCCAGCTCACCAGAGGGGCGGTTTTTATCAAATGGCTACACCTTC
CDR3: CASSPEGRFLSNGYTF

J: TRBJ2-2
V: TRBV7-3
D: .
size: once
DNA: TGTGCCAGCAGCCCCGACCTTCATTCCGGGGAGCTGTTTTTT
CDR3: CASSPDLHSGELFF

J: TRBJ1-3
V: TRBV2
D: .
size: .
DNA: TGTGCCAGCAGTGAAGCTTATATGTCGGTTGGAAACACCATATATTTT
CDR3: CASSEAYMSVGNTIYF

J: TRBJ1-2
V: TRBV7-8
D: .
size: .
DNA: TGTGCCAGCAGCTTAGTTGGGGCGGACTATGGCTACACCTTC
CDR3: CASSLVGADYGYTF

J: TRBJ1-4
V: TRBV6-5
D: .
size: .
DNA: TGTGCCAGCAGTTCCTCGGGGGTTAATGAAAAACTGTTTTTT
CDR3: CASSSSGVNEKLFF

J: TRBJ2-5
V: TRBV15
D: TRBD1
size: .
DNA: TGTGCCACCAGCACAGGACAGGGGACCCAAGAGACCCAGTACTTC
CDR3: CATSTGQGTQETQYF

J: TRBJ2-5
V: TRBV7-9
D: TRBD1
size: .
DNA: TGTGCCAGCAGCCCCAGGGGGCAGATCAGAGAGACCCAGTACTTC
CDR3: CASSPRGQIRETQYF

J: TRBJ2-1
V: TRBV5-1
D: TRBD2
size: once
DNA: TGCGCCAGCAGCTTGAGGACTAGCGGCTCCTACAATGAGCAGTTCTTC
CDR3: CASSLRTSGSYNEQFF

J: TRBJ1-4
V: TRBV29-1
D: .
size: .
DNA: TGCAGCGCCTCCCAGGAACCAACTAATGAAAAACTGTTTTTT
CDR3: CSASQEPTNEKLFF

J: TRBJ1-1
V: TRBV4-2
D: TRBD1
size: .
DNA: TGTGCCAGCAGCCAAGATTATCGGGGACAGGGGCTTACTGAAGCTTTCTTT
CDR3: CASSQDYRGQGLTEAFF

J: TRBJ2-5
V: TRBV5-6
D: .
size: .
DNA: TGTGCCAGCAGCTTGGAATCAGGGGCCCAGTACTTC
CDR3: CASSLESGAQYF

J: TRBJ2-3
V: TRBV6-5
D: .
size: .
DNA: TGTGCCAGCAAAAGGGGGGGGAGCGGAGATACGCAGTATTTT
CDR3: CASKRGGSGDTQYF

J: TRBJ2-5
V: TRBV6-1
D: TRBD1
size: .
DNA: TGTGCCATACAGGGGGCTAAAGAGACCCAGTACTTC
CDR3: CAIQGAKETQYF

J: TRBJ2-2
V: TRBV7-6
D: .
size: .
DNA: TGTGCCAGCAGCTTTTGGGGTCCACGGGAGACGGACACCGGGGAGCTGTTTTTT
CDR3: CASSFWGPRETDTGELFF

J: TRBJ2-2
V: TRBV5-1
D: TRBD1
size: .
DNA: TGCGCCAGCAGCTGGGGACAGGGGTCCACGAACACCGGGGAGCTGTTTTTT
CDR3: CASSWGQGSTNTGELFF

J: TRBJ1-2
V: TRBV28
D: .
size: .
DNA: TGTGCCAGCAGTGGACAAGGGCATGGCTACACCTTC
CDR3: CASSGQGHGYTF

J: TRBJ2-7
V: TRBV4-1
D: .
size: .
DNA: TGCGCCAGCAGCCTGAGTTCGGGGGCCTACTACGAGCAGTACTTC
CDR3: CASSLSSGAYYEQYF

J: TRBJ1-4
V: TRBV2
D: .
size: .
DNA: TGTGCCAGCAGCCTGGAGGACCCATCCAACACTGAAAAACTGTTTTTT
CDR3: CASSLEDPSNTEKLFF